This T cell receptor beta chain was captured in a study of blood T cells in healthy people across ages. The table lists this clonotype with many counts. V lost 5 bases and J 1 base, leaving 26 bases between the germline ends. Looked up from germline, CDR1 is MNHNS and CDR2 is SASEGT. The CDR3 contains 19 residues. Every participating donor contributed approximately 9.5 milliliters of peripheral blood through a draw. Each sample yielded at least 7 million isolated PBMCs. Each sample yielded at least 6 micrograms of PBMC total RNA. PCR was performed a second time for 7 to 11 cycles using a sample-barcoded 5' primer and a J-beta primer mix. Each TCR beta cDNA got a 12-nucleotide random molecular identifier. TCRdb independently ran MiXCR on the 5' RACE reads; one entry per CDR3 protein. The sample contains hundreds of thousands of distinct CDR3 sequences, about 30% of which appear only once.

The sample consisted of blood. This TCR was recovered from an elderly woman in good health. J is TRBJ2-5 and V is TRBV6-1; tentatively, D is TRBD1 (6 bases). CDR3 amino acids: CASSQRGRGNWLSQETQYF. The CDR3 DNA follows: TGTGCCAGCAGTCAGAGGGGCAGGGGAAACTGGCTTTCCCAAGAGACCCAGTACTTC.